The clone carrying this TCR beta chain was detected only once. These data come from a study of blood T cell repertoires in COVID-19. Study-level information: In each case, the material was cDNA or gDNA derived from T cells, B-cell-depleted T cells, or PBMCs.

The CDR3 sequence is 12 residues long. V dropped 2 bases and J dropped 8 bases, with 4 bases sitting between them. Germline assignment: CDR1 PRHDT and CDR2 FYEKMQ (reference sequence). TCRdb keeps only in-frame clones here, not all; method: immunoSEQ multiplex PCR. The sample gives hundreds of thousands of clones, about four fifths of which show up once; under 3% is in the top ten. The sequenced material came from peripheral blood. The clonotype was recovered from a woman aged 40-49 years with active or convalescent COVID-19. This chain connects TRBV13 to TRBJ1-6; no clear D gene. CDR3 sequence reads: CASSLIDSPLHF. The CDR3 nucleotides are TGTGCCAGCAGCTTAATAGATTCACCCCTCCACTTT.